The 10 T cell receptor beta chains given below trace back to one sample, sequenced in a study of blood T cell repertoires in COVID-19. Sequencing used immunoSEQ multiplex PCR; TCRdb keeps in-frame clones, though not all of them. The sample shows some 200,000 clones, roughly four fifths of them seen only once. Sequenced material: PBMCs or T cells enriched from blood (not recorded which). The receptor set was obtained from a man between 35 and 55 years old who had recovered from COVID-19.

CDR3 coding DNA: TGTGCCAGCAACCCCGGGACATATAGCAATCAGCCCCAGCATTTT. Translating gives CASNPGTYSNQPQHF. V usage is TRBV28 and J usage is TRBJ1-5; possible D gene TRBD1, 6 bases. Germline CDR1 and CDR2: MDHEN and SYDVKM. V shed 7 bases and J shed 0 bases, with 13 bases lying between them. CDR3 length equals 15 residues.

The V and J genes are TRBV9 and TRBJ1-3, with D tentatively TRBD1 (6 bases). The CDR3 consists of 14 residues. Germline assignment: CDR1 SGDLS and CDR2 YYNGEE. The V and J ends lost 2 bases and 2 bases respectively, with 8 bases between them. In DNA form, the CDR3 reads TGTGCCAGCAGCGTGGGGGGGCCTGGAAACACCATATATTTT. Translated, it gives CASSVGGPGNTIYF.

This chain joins TRBV6-5 and TRBJ2-1, with 10 bases aligning to TRBD2. The ends lost 5 bases at V and 6 bases at J; junction bases unmatched: 7. Germline assignment: CDR1 MNHEY and CDR2 SVGAGI. The CDR3 runs to 15 residues. This CDR3 reads CASSPLAGSFNEQFF. In DNA, the CDR3 is TGTGCCAGCAGTCCACTAGCGGGAAGTTTCAATGAGCAGTTCTTC.

The rearrangement joins TRBV15 to TRBJ1-3, with 9 bases identical to TRBD1. This CDR3 comprises 16 residues. The V gene's germline CDR1 is LNHNV and CDR2 YYDKDF (reference sequence). After removal of 4 bases from V and 9 bases from J, the junction contained 13 bases not matched to a gene. CDR3 DNA sequence: TGTGCCACCAGCACCCGACAGGGGGACGCTGGGATCACCATATATTTT. Translating gives CATSTRQGDAGITIYF.

The chain uses TRBV27 and TRBJ2-3; 10 positions match TRBD2. Trimming took 4 bases from V and 0 from J; bases not matched to a gene: 7. Germline CDR1 reads MNHEY; CDR2 reads SMNVEV (reference sequence). The length of the CDR3 is 17 residues. CDR3 nucleotide sequence: TGTGCCAGCAGTTACTACTGGACTAGCGGTAGCACAGATACGCAGTATTTT. Translating gives CASSYYWTSGSTDTQYF.

A single count supports this clone. The genes are TRBV5-5 and TRBJ2-3; 7 bases match TRBD1. J gave up 4 bases and V 1 base, and 3 bases lay outside the gene matches. Germline-derived CDR1 and CDR2 are SGHKS and YYEKEE (reference sequence). CDR3 length equals 14 residues. The DNA for the CDR3 is TGTGCCAGCAGCTTGCTACAGGGGTCAGATACGCAGTATTTT. Protein product: CASSLLQGSDTQYF.

This clone was seen a handful of times. The chain employs TRBV3-1 (or the pseudogene TRBV3-2) and TRBJ1-1; D uncertain. Trimming stripped 1 base from V and 7 bases from J, with 10 bases between. The germline CDR1 and CDR2 sequences are LGHDT and YNNKEL (reference sequence). CDR3 length: 13 residues. CDR3 sequence (DNA): TGTGCCAGCAGCCAAGTTTCATTCGGTGAAGCTTTCTTT. This codes for CASSQVSFGEAFF.

The chain uses TRBV6-1 and TRBJ1-3, with D maybe TRBD1 (5 bases). The CDR3 covers 14 residues. Trimming took off 2 bases at V and 3 bases at J, with 8 bases between the two ends. Germline V gene lookup returns CDR1 MNHNS and CDR2 SASEGT. Here the CDR3 reads CASSERGDGNTIYF. The CDR3 DNA reads as TGTGCCAGCAGTGAAAGGGGTGATGGAAACACCATATATTTT.

V and J are TRBV7-2 and TRBJ1-5, with D maybe TRBD1 (5 bases). The CDR3 sequence is 14 residues long. V was cut by 7 bases and J by 5 bases, with 15 bases left in between. The germline V gene has CDR1 SGHTA and CDR2 FQGNSA. As DNA, the CDR3 is TGTGCCAGCACGGCAGGGTCAGCAGATCAGCCCCAGCATTTT. It translates to CASTAGSADQPQHF.

This chain links TRBV7-3 with TRBJ2-5, with 8 bases matching TRBD1. After removal of 4 bases from V and 4 bases from J, the junction contained 2 bases not matched to a gene. The CDR3 has 13 amino acids. CDR1 and CDR2 (germline): SGHTA, FQGTGA. The CDR3 DNA is TGTGCCAGCAGCTCCGGACAGGGAGAGACCCAGTACTTC. Its protein is CASSSGQGETQYF. The full variable domain, in which reference TRBV7-3 and TRBJ2-5 provide the parts outside the CDR3, is GAGVSQTPSNKVTEKGKYVELRCDPISGHTALYWYRQSLGQGPEFLIYFQGTGAADDSGLPNDRFFAVRPEGSVSTLKIQRTERGDSAVYLCASSSGQGETQYFGPGTRLLVL.